This T cell receptor (beta chain) was recovered during a study of CD8 T cells in Susac syndrome. V shed 6 bases and J shed 4 bases, with 18 bases lying between them. The CDR3 is made up of 14 amino acids. Germline lookup yields CDR1 DFQATT and CDR2 SNEGSKA (reference sequence). cDNA came from approximately 0.5 to 1 ug RNA primed by random hexamers. TCRdb independently ran MiXCR on the immunoSEQ multiplex PCR reads; one entry per CDR3 protein. The sample lists some 300,000 distinct CDR3 sequences, about 91% occurring once. The patients serving as multiple sclerosis controls were treatment-naive. They had stable or active relapsing-remitting disease and fulfilled revised McDonald criteria.

Specimen: CD8+ T cells from PBMCs. The sequence came from a human donor with multiple sclerosis. The chain carries TRBV20-1 and TRBJ1-2; D is perhaps TRBD1 (6 bases). The CDR3 bases are TGCAGTGCAAGGGACACCGGATCTTCCTATGGCTACACCTTC. Translation: CSARDTGSSYGYTF.